These 11 T cell receptor beta chains share one sample of origin, sequenced in a study of T cell clonotyping in hematopoietic cell transplantation. Measured with immunoSEQ multiplex PCR; TCRdb has only the in-frame clones, and not every one. This sample has around 3,600 clones; 15% to 20% occur once, and the top ten carry roughly 18%. The specimen comprised peripheral blood mononuclear cells, sampled 30 days after allogeneic stem cell transplant. Source of these receptors: a male patient aged 50 to 59 who had an allogeneic stem cell transplant from a related donor, so the T cells may come from the graft donor. Some clones in this sample may be carry-over from other donors' samples.

This clone occurred a few times. This chain joins TRBV5-4 and TRBJ1-2; 9 bases match TRBD1. Germline CDR1 and CDR2: SGHNT and YYREEE (reference sequence). CDR3 length: 15 amino acids. The junction had 8 bases not matched to a gene; V was cut back by 7 bases and J by 1 base. The CDR3 here is CASGSRGQGNYGYTF. The CDR3 nucleotides are TGTGCCAGCGGCTCCCGGGGACAGGGTAACTATGGCTACACCTTC.

The chain combines TRBV30 with TRBJ1-2; TRBD1 agrees at 9 bases. V lost 5 bases, J lost 5 bases, and 0 bases stayed unmatched. The CDR3 length is 11 residues. CDR1 GTSNPN and CDR2 SVGIG come from the germline V gene (reference sequence). The CDR3 loop is CAWGQGYGYTF. The CDR3 region has the DNA TGTGCCTGGGGACAGGGGTATGGCTACACCTTC.

This clone was counted a few times. The V gene is TRBV9, the J gene TRBJ1-1; D is unclear. The CDR3 sequence is 12 residues long. Per germline, CDR1 SGDLS and CDR2 YYNGEE. Trimming removed 4 bases at V and 3 bases at J, with 7 bases between. The CDR3, as DNA: TGTGCCAGCAGCCGGTGGGACACTGAAGCTTTCTTT. Translating gives CASSRWDTEAFF.

This chain connects TRBV30 to TRBJ2-3, with D unresolved. The DNA end is more similar to TRBJ1-5, so the J call may be wrong. The CDR3 runs to 12 residues. The germline gives CDR1 GTSNPN, CDR2 SVGIG (reference sequence). Here the CDR3 reads CAWNSDTDTQHF. The CDR3 DNA reads as TGTGCCTGGAATTCCGACACAGATACGCAGCATTTT.

Only a few counts were recorded for this clone. The chain employs TRBV16 and TRBJ2-7; D may match TRBD1 or TRBD2 (5 bases each). Per germline, CDR1 KGHSY and CDR2 FQNENV. The CDR3 extends over 14 amino acids. V shed 4 bases and J shed 5 bases, with 15 bases lying between them. CDR3 sequence: CASSPYIRGNEQYF. As DNA, the CDR3 is TGTGCCAGCAGCCCCTACATCCGGGGCAACGAGCAGTACTTC.

The chain recombines TRBV30 with TRBJ1-2, with 9 bases fitting TRBD1. Germline values: CDR1 GTSNPN, CDR2 SVGIG (reference sequence). The ends lost 5 bases at V and 6 bases at J; junction bases unmatched: 7. The CDR3 has 13 amino acids. CDR3 DNA sequence: TGTGCCTGGGCCGGGGACAGGGTGAATGGCTACACCTTC. This codes for CAWAGDRVNGYTF.

V and J are TRBV29-1 and TRBJ2-1; 12 bases agree with TRBD2. This CDR3 has 16 residues. V was clipped by 5 bases and J by 5 bases; unmatched bases: 10. In germline, CDR1 is SQVTM, CDR2 ANQGSEA. CDR3 coding DNA: TGCAGCGTTCCGAGGGCTAGCGGGGGGGCCAACAATGAGCAGTTCTTC. Residues: CSVPRASGGANNEQFF.

The chain joins TRBV29-1 to TRBJ2-2, with 8 bases aligning to TRBD1. V was pared by 3 bases and J by 3 bases, with 3 bases of the junction left unmatched. The CDR3 length is 14 residues. Germline assignment: CDR1 SQVTM and CDR2 ANQGSEA. CDR3 sequence: CSVDVTGDTGELFF. For the CDR3, the DNA is TGCAGCGTTGATGTGACAGGGGACACCGGGGAGCTGTTTTTT.

The chain carries TRBV25-1 and TRBJ2-7; weak D call: TRBD2 (5 bases). With 8 bases removed from V and 4 bases from J, the gap between germline ends came to 9 bases. The CDR3 runs to 11 residues. The V gene's germline CDR1 is MGHDK and CDR2 SYGVNS. DNA for the CDR3: TGTGCCAGCGCCTCGGGGTACGAGCAGTACTTC. It is translated as CASASGYEQYF.

This clone was found a few times. This chain uses TRBV6-1 with TRBJ1-1; D not certain. CDR1 and CDR2 (germline): MNHNS, SASEGT. The CDR3 runs to 13 residues. Trimming removed 3 bases from V and 3 bases from J, with 8 bases in between. The CDR3 is CASSEVSYTEAFF. The CDR3 DNA is TGTGCCAGCAGTGAGGTGTCGTACACTGAAGCTTTCTTT.

This chain uses TRBV4-1 with TRBJ1-2; perhaps TRBD1 as D (5 bases). From germline, CDR1 is MGHRA and CDR2 YSYEKL. Trimming took off 1 base at V and 0 bases at J, with 12 bases between the two ends. This CDR3 is built from 16 residues. The chain's CDR3 is CASSQVSAGTNYGYTF. CDR3 nucleotide sequence: TGCGCCAGCAGCCAAGTTTCGGCAGGGACTAACTATGGCTACACCTTC.